In this sample, the clone carrying this T cell receptor (beta chain) turned up a few times. Its antigen remains unidentified. This record belongs to a study of CD8+CD57+ T cells in acquired aplastic anemia. In the study overall: Roughly 3 ug was the average amount of DNA from sorted CD4+ and CD8+ cells. Healthy donor CD4+ cell samples had a mean of about 10 million reads. Study observations and caveats: In common between the patients and the controls were twenty-nine CD8+ CDR3 sequences.

Profiling that covered TCR beta VDJ and CDR3 relied on genomic DNA as its template. One entry per CDR3 protein, called by TCRdb with MiXCR from the reads. This table has some 220,000 distinct CDR3 sequences, 34% appearing once. Germline lookup yields CDR1 SGDLS and CDR2 YYNGEE. The ends were cut back, 0 bases at V and 1 base at J, with 20 bases in the middle. This CDR3 spans 19 amino acids. This sequence joins TRBV9 and TRBJ2-1; D unresolved. The receptor's source is a human donor in good health, serving as a control. The sample comprised sorted CD4+, CD8+, or CD8+CD57+ T cells (not recorded which) from PBMCs. The CDR3 sequence: CASSVAPLTDQRSYNEQFF. The CDR3 DNA reads as TGTGCCAGCAGCGTAGCGCCCCTGACCGATCAAAGGTCCTACAATGAGCAGTTCTTC.